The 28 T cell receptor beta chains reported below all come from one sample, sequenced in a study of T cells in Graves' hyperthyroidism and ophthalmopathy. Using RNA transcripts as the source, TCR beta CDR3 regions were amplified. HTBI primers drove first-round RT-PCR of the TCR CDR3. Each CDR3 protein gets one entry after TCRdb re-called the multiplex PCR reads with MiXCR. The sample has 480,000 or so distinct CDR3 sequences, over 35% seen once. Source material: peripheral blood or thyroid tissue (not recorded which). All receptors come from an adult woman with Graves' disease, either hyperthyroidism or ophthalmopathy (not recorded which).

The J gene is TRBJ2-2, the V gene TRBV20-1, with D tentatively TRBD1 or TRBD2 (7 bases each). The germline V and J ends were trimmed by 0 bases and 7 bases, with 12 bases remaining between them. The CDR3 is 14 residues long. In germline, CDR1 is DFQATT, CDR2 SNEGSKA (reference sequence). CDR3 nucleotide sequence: TGCAGTGCTAGAGACAGGGGGGGTTTCGGGGAGCTGTTTTTT. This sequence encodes CSARDRGGFGELFF.

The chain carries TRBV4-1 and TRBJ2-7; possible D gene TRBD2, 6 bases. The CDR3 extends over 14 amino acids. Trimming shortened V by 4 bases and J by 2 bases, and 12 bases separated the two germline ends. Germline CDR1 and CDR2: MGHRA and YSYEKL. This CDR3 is CASSPRDFAYEQYF. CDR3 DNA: TGCGCCAGCAGCCCTAGGGACTTCGCCTACGAGCAGTACTTC.

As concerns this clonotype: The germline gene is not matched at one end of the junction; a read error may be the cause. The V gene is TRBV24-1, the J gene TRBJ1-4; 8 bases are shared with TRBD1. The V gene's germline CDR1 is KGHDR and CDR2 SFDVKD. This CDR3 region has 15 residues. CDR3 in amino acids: CATSDPTGEGEKLSF. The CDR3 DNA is TGTGCCACCAGTGATCCGACAGGGGAGGGTGAAAAACTGTCTTTT.

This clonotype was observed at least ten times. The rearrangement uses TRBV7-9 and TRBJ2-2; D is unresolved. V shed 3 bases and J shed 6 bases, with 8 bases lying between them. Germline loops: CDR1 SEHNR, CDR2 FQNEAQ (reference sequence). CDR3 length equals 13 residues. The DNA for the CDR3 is TGTGCCAGCAGCTTCGCTCCGGCCGGGGAGCTGTTTTTT. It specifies CASSFAPAGELFF.

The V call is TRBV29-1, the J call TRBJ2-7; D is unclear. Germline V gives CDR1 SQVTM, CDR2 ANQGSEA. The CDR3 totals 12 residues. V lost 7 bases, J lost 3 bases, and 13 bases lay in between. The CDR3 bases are TGCAGCGCAAGGCCCTCGAACTACGAGCAGTACTTC. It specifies CSARPSNYEQYF.

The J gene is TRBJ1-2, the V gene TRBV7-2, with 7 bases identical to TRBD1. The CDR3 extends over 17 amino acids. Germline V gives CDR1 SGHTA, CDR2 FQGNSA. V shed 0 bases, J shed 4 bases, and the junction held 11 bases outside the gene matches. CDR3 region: CASSLAGQLAILYGYTF. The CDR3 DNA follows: TGTGCCAGCAGCTTAGCGGGACAGCTCGCTATCCTCTATGGCTACACCTTC.

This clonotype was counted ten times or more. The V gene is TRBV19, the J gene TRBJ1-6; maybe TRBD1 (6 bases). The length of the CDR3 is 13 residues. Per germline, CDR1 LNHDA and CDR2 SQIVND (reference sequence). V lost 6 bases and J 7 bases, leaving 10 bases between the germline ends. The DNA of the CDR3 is TGTGCCAGTAGCCGGGACACCAATTCACCCCTCCACTTT. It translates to CASSRDTNSPLHF.

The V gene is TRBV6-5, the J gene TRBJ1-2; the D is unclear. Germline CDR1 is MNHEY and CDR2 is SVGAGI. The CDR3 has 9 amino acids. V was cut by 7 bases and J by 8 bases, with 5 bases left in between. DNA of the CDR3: TGTGCCAGCAAGAAAGGCTACACCTTC. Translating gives CASKKGYTF.

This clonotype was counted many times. The CDR3 region has the DNA TGTGCCAGCAGTGAATGGGCGGGTCCCGGGGAGACCCAGTACTTC. It encodes CASSEWAGPGETQYF. The chain carries TRBV25-1 and TRBJ2-5, with D perhaps matching TRBD2 (5 bases). Germline V gives CDR1 MGHDK, CDR2 SYGVNS. V was clipped by 1 base and J by 5 bases, with 14 bases between them. The CDR3 has 15 residues.

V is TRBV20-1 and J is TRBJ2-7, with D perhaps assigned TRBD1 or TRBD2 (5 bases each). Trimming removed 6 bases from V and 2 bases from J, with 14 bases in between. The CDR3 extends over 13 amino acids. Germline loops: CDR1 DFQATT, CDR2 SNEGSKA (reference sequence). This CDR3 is CSAGDGRTYEQYF. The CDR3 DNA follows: TGCAGTGCCGGGGACGGACGGACCTACGAGCAGTACTTC.

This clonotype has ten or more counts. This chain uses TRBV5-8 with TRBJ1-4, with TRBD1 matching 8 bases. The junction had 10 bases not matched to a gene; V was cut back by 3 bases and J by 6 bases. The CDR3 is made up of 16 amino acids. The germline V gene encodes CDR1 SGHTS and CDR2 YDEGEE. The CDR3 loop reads CASSYGTGRVDEKLFF. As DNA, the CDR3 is TGTGCCAGCAGCTACGGGACAGGCCGCGTCGATGAAAAACTGTTTTTT.

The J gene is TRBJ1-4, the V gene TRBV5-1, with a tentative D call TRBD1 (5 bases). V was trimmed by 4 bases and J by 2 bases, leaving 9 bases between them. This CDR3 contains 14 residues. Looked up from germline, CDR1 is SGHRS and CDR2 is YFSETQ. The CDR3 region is CASSQTATNEKLFF. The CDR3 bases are TGCGCCAGCAGCCAGACAGCTACTAATGAAAAACTGTTTTTT.

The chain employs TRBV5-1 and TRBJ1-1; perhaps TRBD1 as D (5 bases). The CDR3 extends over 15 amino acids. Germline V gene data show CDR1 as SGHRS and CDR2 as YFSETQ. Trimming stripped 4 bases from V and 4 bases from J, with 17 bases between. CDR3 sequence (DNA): TGCGCCAGCAGCCCCGGATGGGGGGGTGGCACTGAAGCTTTCTTT. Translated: CASSPGWGGGTEAFF.

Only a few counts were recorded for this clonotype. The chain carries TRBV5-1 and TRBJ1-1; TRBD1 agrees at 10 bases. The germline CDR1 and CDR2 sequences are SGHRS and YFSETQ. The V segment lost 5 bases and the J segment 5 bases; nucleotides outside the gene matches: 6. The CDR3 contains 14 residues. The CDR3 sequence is CASRAGTGVTEAFF. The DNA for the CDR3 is TGCGCCAGCAGAGCCGGGACAGGGGTTACTGAAGCTTTCTTT.

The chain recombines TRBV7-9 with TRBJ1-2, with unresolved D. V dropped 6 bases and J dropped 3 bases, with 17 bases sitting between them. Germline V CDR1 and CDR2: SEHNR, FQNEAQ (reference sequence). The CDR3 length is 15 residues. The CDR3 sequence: CASSLLGLKDYGYTF. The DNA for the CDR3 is TGTGCCAGCAGTTTGTTGGGGTTGAAGGACTATGGCTACACCTTC.

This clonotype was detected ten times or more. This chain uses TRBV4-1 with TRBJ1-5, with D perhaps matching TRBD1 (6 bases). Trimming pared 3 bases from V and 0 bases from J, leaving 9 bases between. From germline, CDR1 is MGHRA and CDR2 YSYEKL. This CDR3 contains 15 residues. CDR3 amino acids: CASSHGQSSNQPQHF. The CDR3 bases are TGCGCCAGCAGCCACGGACAGTCTAGCAATCAGCCCCAGCATTTT.

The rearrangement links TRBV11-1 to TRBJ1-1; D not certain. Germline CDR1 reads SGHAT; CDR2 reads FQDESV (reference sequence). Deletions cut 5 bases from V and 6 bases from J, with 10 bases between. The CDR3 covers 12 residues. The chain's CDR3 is CASSPDGAEAFF. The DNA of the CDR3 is TGTGCCAGCAGCCCGGACGGAGCTGAAGCTTTCTTT.

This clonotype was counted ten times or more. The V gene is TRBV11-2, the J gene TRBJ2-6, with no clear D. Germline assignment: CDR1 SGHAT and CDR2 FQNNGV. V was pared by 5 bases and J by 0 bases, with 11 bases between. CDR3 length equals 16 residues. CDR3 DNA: TGTGCCAGCAGCCACGCTTACTACTCTGGGGCCAACGTCCTGACTTTC. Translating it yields CASSHAYYSGANVLTF.

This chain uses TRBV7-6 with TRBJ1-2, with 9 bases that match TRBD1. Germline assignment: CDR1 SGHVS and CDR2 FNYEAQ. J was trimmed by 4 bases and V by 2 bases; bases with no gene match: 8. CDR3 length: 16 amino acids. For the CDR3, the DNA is TGTGCCAGCAGCTTACTTCCCGGACAGGGGACCTATGGCTACACCTTC. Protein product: CASSLLPGQGTYGYTF.

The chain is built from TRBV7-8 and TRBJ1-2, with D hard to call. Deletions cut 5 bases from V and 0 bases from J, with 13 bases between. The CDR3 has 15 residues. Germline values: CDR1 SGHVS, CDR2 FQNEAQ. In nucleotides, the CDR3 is TGTGCCAGCAGCCGCTTGGGCAGCCCTAACTATGGCTACACCTTC. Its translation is CASSRLGSPNYGYTF.

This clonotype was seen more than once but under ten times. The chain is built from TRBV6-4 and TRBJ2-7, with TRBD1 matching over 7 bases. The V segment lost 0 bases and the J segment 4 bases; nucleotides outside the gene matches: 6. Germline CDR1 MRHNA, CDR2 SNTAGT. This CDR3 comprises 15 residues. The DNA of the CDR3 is TGTGCCAGCAGTGACTCTAAGGACAGGTTTTACGAGCAGTACTTC. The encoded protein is CASSDSKDRFYEQYF.

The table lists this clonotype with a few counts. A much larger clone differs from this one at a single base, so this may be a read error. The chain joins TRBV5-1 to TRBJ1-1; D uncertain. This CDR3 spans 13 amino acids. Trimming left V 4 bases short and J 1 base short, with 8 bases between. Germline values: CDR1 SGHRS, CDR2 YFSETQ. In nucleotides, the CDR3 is TGCGCCAGCAGCCCGGAGCCGAACACTGAAGCTTTCTTT. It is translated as CASSPEPNTEAFF.

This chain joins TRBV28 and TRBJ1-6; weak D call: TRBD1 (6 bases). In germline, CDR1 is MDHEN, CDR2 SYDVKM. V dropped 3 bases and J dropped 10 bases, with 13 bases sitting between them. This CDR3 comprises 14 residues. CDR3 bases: TGTGCCAGCAGTTTCCACAGGGCTGGCTCACCCCTCCACTTT. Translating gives CASSFHRAGSPLHF.

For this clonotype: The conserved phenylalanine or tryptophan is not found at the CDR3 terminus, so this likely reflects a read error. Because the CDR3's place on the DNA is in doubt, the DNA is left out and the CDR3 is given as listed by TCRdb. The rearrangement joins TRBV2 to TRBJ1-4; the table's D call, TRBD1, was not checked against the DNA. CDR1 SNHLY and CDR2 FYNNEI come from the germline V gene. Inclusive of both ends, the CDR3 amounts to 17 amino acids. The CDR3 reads CASRVDRSGANVLTFGA.

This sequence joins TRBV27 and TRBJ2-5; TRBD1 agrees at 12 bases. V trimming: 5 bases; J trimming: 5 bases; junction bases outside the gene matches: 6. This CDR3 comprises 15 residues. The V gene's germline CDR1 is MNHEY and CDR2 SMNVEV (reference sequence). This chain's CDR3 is CASSPGQGAYETQYF. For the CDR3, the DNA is TGTGCCAGCAGTCCGGGACAGGGGGCATACGAGACCCAGTACTTC.

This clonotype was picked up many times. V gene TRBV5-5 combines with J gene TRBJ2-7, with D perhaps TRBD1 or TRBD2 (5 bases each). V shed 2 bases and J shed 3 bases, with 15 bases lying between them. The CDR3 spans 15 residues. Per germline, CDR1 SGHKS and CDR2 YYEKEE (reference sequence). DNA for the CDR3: TGTGCCAGCAGCTTTGGGGGTAACGTGGACTACGAGCAGTACTTC. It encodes CASSFGGNVDYEQYF.

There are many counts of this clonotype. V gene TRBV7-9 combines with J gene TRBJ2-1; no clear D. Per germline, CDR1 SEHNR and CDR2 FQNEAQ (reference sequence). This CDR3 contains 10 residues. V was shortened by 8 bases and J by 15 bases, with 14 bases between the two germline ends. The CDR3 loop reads CASPDNRPFF. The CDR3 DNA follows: TGTGCCAGCCCAGACAACCGCCCGTTCTTC. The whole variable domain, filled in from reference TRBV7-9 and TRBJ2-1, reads DTGVSQNPRHKITKRGQNVTFRCDPISEHNRLYWYRQTLGQGPEFLTYFQNEAQLEKSRLLSDRFSAERPKGSFSTLEIQRTEQGDSAMYLCASPDNRPFFGPGTRLTVL.

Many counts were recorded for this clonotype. The CDR3 sequence: CSTKGGPYEQYF. The DNA of the CDR3 is TGCAGCACCAAGGGGGGCCCCTACGAGCAGTACTTC. The chain recombines TRBV29-1 with TRBJ2-7; D may be TRBD1 or TRBD2 (6 bases each). This CDR3 is 12 amino acids long. Germline-derived CDR1 and CDR2 are SQVTM and ANQGSEA. V shed 8 bases and J shed 2 bases, with 13 bases lying between them.